The 12 T cell receptor beta chains below were found in one sample sequenced in a study of beta chain features in type 1 diabetes (dated by TCRdb to the late 2010s). Results and caveats for the whole study, not just this receptor: Type 1 diabetes patients showed a moderate but significant shortening of TCRB CDR3 length in all four CD4+ subsets.

For these TCRs, the target antigens are not known. Library prep was done by the immunoSEQ multiplex PCR assay. The High Capacity cDNA Reverse Transcription Kit was used to reverse transcribe all of the isolated RNA, meaning that expressed TCRB transcripts were what got sequenced. In TCRdb, the immuneACCESS table is reduced to in-frame sequences with V and J assigned. These tables do not hold every clone; where another copy was compared, an unresolved V gene accounts for under half, and the others remain unexplained. The sample contains 280,000 or so clones, about 15% of them found a single time. The biggest ten clones account for more than 0.015% of the sample. The sample was naive CD4+ T cells from blood. Taken with the paper, the label for cell subset or site translates to: true naive CD4+ T cells. Receptor source: a man younger than 30 with type 1 diabetes.

This rearrangement joins TRBV7-9 to TRBJ1-1; D is uncertain. The CDR3 has 14 amino acids. V shed 1 base and J shed 4 bases, with 10 bases lying between them. Germline CDR1 is SEHNR and CDR2 is FQNEAQ (reference sequence). The CDR3 DNA sequence: TGTGCCAGCAGCTTAGAATTCAGAGGCACTGAAGCTTTCTTT. This translates into CASSLEFRGTEAFF.

The J gene is TRBJ2-4, the V gene TRBV11-2; weak D call: TRBD1 (5 bases). The CDR3 spans 14 residues. V lost 5 bases to trimming and J lost 5 bases, with 13 bases between them. CDR1 is SGHAT, CDR2 FQNNGV, per germline. The CDR3 DNA reads as TGTGCCAGCAGCGCCAGGGATCCCCAAAACATTCAGTACTTC. Amino acids: CASSARDPQNIQYF. Supplemented by reference TRBV11-2 and TRBJ2-4, the full variable domain reads EAGVAQSPRYKIIEKRQSVAFWCNPISGHATLYWYQQILGQGPKLLIQFQNNGVVDDSQLPKDRFSAERLKGVDSTLKIQPAKLEDSAVYLCASSARDPQNIQYFGAGTRLSVL.

The V gene is TRBV29-1, the J gene TRBJ2-7; 9 nucleotides match TRBD1. The CDR3 has 15 amino acids. V trimming: 0 bases; J trimming: 2 bases; junction bases outside the gene matches: 5. Germline V gene lookup returns CDR1 SQVTM and CDR2 ANQGSEA. CDR3 sequence (DNA): TGCAGCGTTGAAGAAGGGGGGACAGGGACCTACGAGCAGTACTTC. Encoded protein: CSVEEGGTGTYEQYF.

This clone has a handful of counts. This chain joins TRBV5-1 and TRBJ2-4; maybe TRBD1 (7 bases). The V gene lost 4 bases and the J gene lost 3 bases, with 14 bases spanning the gap. The germline V gene encodes CDR1 SGHRS and CDR2 YFSETQ. The CDR3 extends over 15 amino acids. The CDR3 here is CASSPGDRNKNIQYF. The CDR3 nucleotides read TGCGCCAGCAGCCCGGGGGACAGAAACAAAAACATTCAGTACTTC. Complete variable domain (other parts from reference TRBV5-1 and TRBJ2-4): KAGVTQTPRYLIKTRGQQVTLSCSPISGHRSVSWYQQTPGQGLQFLFEYFSETQRNKGNFPGRFSGRQFSNSRSEMNVSTLELGDSALYLCASSPGDRNKNIQYFGAGTRLSVL.

This clone appeared a few times. V gene TRBV7-2 combines with J gene TRBJ1-1; D may be TRBD1 (5 bases). Trimming took 4 bases from V and 10 from J, leaving 19 bases between them. The CDR3 consists of 14 residues. Germline lookup yields CDR1 SGHTA and CDR2 FQGNSA. The CDR3 nucleotides are TGTGCCAGCAGCTCGAACAGCGGGACGCGGCCAGCTTTCTTT. This gives the protein CASSSNSGTRPAFF.

The chain carries TRBV2 and TRBJ1-1, with TRBD1 as a possible D gene (6 bases). The CDR3 runs 15 residues. V lost 7 bases and J lost 5, with 20 bases in between. The germline gives CDR1 SNHLY, CDR2 FYNNEI. The CDR3 protein is CASTQAGGIETEAFF. The DNA for the CDR3 is TGTGCCAGCACCCAAGCGGGGGGCATAGAGACTGAAGCTTTCTTT.

A few counts support this clone. The V gene is TRBV5-6, the J gene TRBJ2-3, with 12 bases aligning to TRBD1. The ends lost 4 bases at V and 4 bases at J; junction bases unmatched: 4. The CDR3 runs to 15 residues. From germline, CDR1 is SGHDT and CDR2 YYEEEE. This CDR3 is CASSRDRGLSDTQYF. For the CDR3, the DNA is TGTGCCAGCAGCCGGGACAGGGGGCTCTCAGATACGCAGTATTTT. Full variable domain (missing parts from reference TRBV5-6 and TRBJ2-3): DAGVTQSPTHLIKTRGQQVTLRCSPKSGHDTVSWYQQALGQGPQFIFQYYEEEERQRGNFPDRFSGHQFPNYSSELNVNALLLGDSALYLCASSRDRGLSDTQYFGPGTRLTVL.

J is TRBJ2-7 and V is TRBV7-9, with 12 positions matching TRBD2. The V and J ends lost 7 bases and 5 bases, in that order; junction bases with no gene match: 21. The germline V gene encodes CDR1 SEHNR and CDR2 FQNEAQ (reference sequence). CDR3 length: 19 residues. The CDR3 sequence: CASTTLGTETSGRSNEQYF. DNA of the CDR3: TGTGCCAGCACCACACTCGGGACAGAGACTAGCGGGAGAAGCAACGAGCAGTACTTC.

The table lists this clone with a few counts. The chain links TRBV5-4 to TRBJ2-7; TRBD2 might be the D (6 bases). Germline-derived CDR1 and CDR2 are SGHNT and YYREEE (reference sequence). This CDR3 has 15 amino acids. V shed 4 bases and J shed 2 bases, with 16 bases lying between them. The CDR3 DNA sequence: TGTGCCAGCAGCCGGGAGCTAGCACAAACCTACGAGCAGTACTTC. This translates into CASSRELAQTYEQYF.

This chain joins TRBV6-5 and TRBJ2-7; 9 positions match TRBD1. The CDR3 totals 11 residues. Germline assignment: CDR1 MNHEY and CDR2 SVGAGI. The V segment lost 8 bases and the J segment 6 bases; nucleotides outside the gene matches: 2. The CDR3 bases are TGTGCCAGCCCGGGACAGGGCGAGCAGTACTTC. Its protein is CASPGQGEQYF.

The CDR3 sequence: CASSSGTGSNTGELFF. The DNA for the CDR3 is TGTGCCAGCAGCTCCGGGACAGGGTCGAACACCGGGGAGCTGTTTTTT. The rearrangement joins TRBV7-2 to TRBJ2-2; 9 bases agree with TRBD1. Unmatched junction bases numbered 3, after V lost 4 bases and J lost 0 bases. The germline gives CDR1 SGHTA, CDR2 FQGNSA. This CDR3 has 16 amino acids.

This clone was counted only a few times. The chain recombines TRBV6-5 with TRBJ1-3; D may be TRBD1 (6 bases). Germline values: CDR1 MNHEY, CDR2 SVGAGI. The CDR3 runs 13 residues. With 6 bases removed from V and 1 base from J, the gap between germline ends came to 7 bases. In nucleotides, the CDR3 is TGTGCCAGCAGACAGGGTTCTGGAAACACCATATATTTT. Its translation is CASRQGSGNTIYF.